Listed below are T cell receptor beta chains from one sample, sequenced in a study of sequential checkpoint blockade in melanoma. Only in-frame clones appear in the TCRdb table, and some are missing; sequencing was by immunoSEQ multiplex PCR. The table shows about 21,000 clones, with 27% occurring only once. The starting material was tumor tissue (inferred from file names), obtained from a patient given nivolumab and ipilimumab in sequence. The origin of the receptors is a human donor with melanoma. The CDR3 runs from the conserved cysteine through the conserved F or W. D genes are given only for firm matches. Clone sizes are given selectively: once, few, many, or a class where the clone is expanded.

V gene	J gene	D gene	clone size	CDR3 protein	CDR3 DNA
TRBV19	TRBJ1-3	-	-	CASSMSAAGNTIYF	TGTGCCAGTAGTATGAGCGCAGCTGGAAACACCATATATTTT
TRBV5-1	TRBJ2-1	-	once	CASSFSSSGHTYNEQFF	TGCGCCAGCAGCTTCTCTAGCAGCGGCCATACCTACAATGAGCAGTTCTTC
TRBV11-3	TRBJ2-3	-	-	CASSLGGYTDTQYF	TGTGCCAGCAGCTTAGGGGGATACACAGATACGCAGTATTTT
TRBV12-5	TRBJ1-1	-	few	CASGPRRALNTEAFF	TGTGCTAGTGGCCCCAGAAGGGCTCTGAACACTGAAGCTTTCTTT
TRBV19	TRBJ1-3	-	-	CASALDSSGNTIYF	TGTGCCAGCGCCCTGGACAGCTCTGGAAACACCATATATTTT
TRBV6-1	TRBJ1-5	-	few	CASSEVLGQPQHF	TGTGCCAGCAGTGAAGTCCTCGGACAGCCCCAGCATTTT
TRBV28	TRBJ1-2	-	-	CASSFSSAYGYTF	TGTGCCAGCAGTTTTAGTTCAGCCTATGGCTACACCTTC
TRBV6-8	TRBJ1-4	-	few	CASSYSMRTNEKLFF	TGTGCCAGCAGTTACTCGATGAGGACAAATGAAAAACTGTTTTTT
TRBV18	TRBJ1-6	-	once	CASSPPGQGKAPLHF	TGTGCCAGCTCACCACCAGGCCAGGGGAAGGCACCCCTCCACTTT
TRBV5-1	TRBJ1-6	-	-	CASSLGQVDSPLHF	TGCGCCAGCAGCTTGGGGCAGGTGGATTCACCCCTCCACTTT
TRBV19	TRBJ2-3	TRBD1	-	CASSIPRDRGLTDTQYF	TGTGCCAGTAGTATACCCCGGGACAGGGGGCTAACAGATACGCAGTATTTT
TRBV28	TRBJ1-1	-	few	CASILPRTWGTEAFF	TGTGCCAGCATTCTCCCCCGGACATGGGGCACTGAAGCTTTCTTT
TRBV6-8	TRBJ1-1	-	few	CASSLPYPNTEAFF	TGTGCCAGCAGTCTCCCTTATCCGAACACTGAAGCTTTCTTT
TRBV5-1	TRBJ1-1	-	-	CASSLGTFGTEAFF	TGCGCCAGCAGCTTGGGAACTTTCGGTACTGAAGCTTTCTTT
TRBV6-8	TRBJ1-4	TRBD1	-	CASSSGGSYEKLFF	TGTGCCAGCAGTTCAGGGGGGTCTTATGAAAAACTGTTTTTT
TRBV30	TRBJ1-1	-	-	CAWRGRNAEAFF	TGTGCCTGGAGAGGGAGGAACGCTGAAGCTTTCTTT
TRBV4-1	TRBJ2-3	-	-	CASSQESLTPTDTQYF	TGCGCCAGCAGCCAAGAATCCCTCACCCCAACAGATACGCAGTATTTT
TRBV19	TRBJ1-5	-	-	CASSMPGYSNQPQHF	TGTGCCAGTAGTATGCCCGGGTATAGCAATCAGCCCCAGCATTTT
TRBV28	TRBJ2-7	-	-	CASTTGTSYEQYF	TGTGCCAGCACTACCGGGACTTCCTACGAGCAGTACTTC
TRBV6-8	TRBJ1-3	-	few	CASSYRTLGNTIYF	TGTGCCAGCAGTTACAGGACACTAGGAAACACCATATATTTT
TRBV15	TRBJ2-3	TRBD2	-	CATSGPGLAGSDTQYF	TGTGCCACCAGCGGTCCCGGACTAGCGGGATCAGATACGCAGTATTTT
TRBV19	TRBJ2-7	TRBD1	-	CASSIIGGGSEQYF	TGTGCCAGTAGTATAATAGGGGGCGGGTCCGAGCAGTACTTC
TRBV5-1	TRBJ1-4	-	once	CASTWRGTNEKLFF	TGCGCCAGCACCTGGAGGGGGACAAATGAAAAACTGTTTTTT
TRBV27	TRBJ2-3	TRBD1	few	CASSLFGQGRTDTQYF	TGTGCCAGCAGTTTATTTGGACAGGGCCGCACAGATACGCAGTATTTT
TRBV28	TRBJ1-6	-	few	CASSLSPLTLPPLHF	TGTGCCAGCAGTTTATCCCCCCTAACATTACCACCCCTCCACTTT
TRBV30	TRBJ2-3	-	-	CAWVPAGHSTDTQYF	TGTGCCTGGGTTCCCGCGGGACATAGCACAGATACGCAGTATTTT
TRBV28	TRBJ2-7	-	once	CASSFSGVSEQYF	TGTGCCAGCAGTTTTTCAGGGGTCTCCGAGCAGTACTTC
TRBV28	TRBJ2-1	-	few	CASLTGPYNEQFF	TGTGCCAGCCTGACAGGACCCTACAATGAGCAGTTCTTC
TRBV28	TRBJ1-6	-	few	CASSLMTGNSPLHF	TGTGCCAGCAGTTTAATGACGGGTAATTCACCCCTCCACTTT
TRBV6-8	TRBJ2-1	-	few	CASTKGTVLHNEQFF	TGTGCCAGCACCAAAGGGACCGTTCTGCACAATGAGCAGTTCTTC
TRBV6-8	TRBJ2-3	-	few	CASKVQGAGTDTQYF	TGTGCCAGCAAGGTGCAAGGGGCGGGCACAGATACGCAGTATTTT
TRBV6-8	TRBJ2-7	-	few	CASSWSPGYEQYF	TGTGCCAGCAGTTGGAGTCCGGGCTACGAGCAGTACTTC
TRBV11-3	TRBJ2-7	-	-	CASSLISQTYEQYF	TGTGCCAGCAGCTTGATATCTCAGACCTACGAGCAGTACTTC
TRBV11-3	TRBJ1-6	-	many	CASSLEEGSSPLHF	TGTGCCAGCAGCTTAGAGGAGGGCTCCTCACCCCTCCACTTT
TRBV6-4	TRBJ2-5	TRBD2	few	CASSPVEAGVNQETQYF	TGTGCCAGCAGCCCTGTGGAAGCGGGGGTTAACCAAGAGACCCAGTACTTC
TRBV19	TRBJ2-1	TRBD2	-	CASSVGGLAVYNEQFF	TGTGCCAGTAGTGTGGGGGGACTAGCGGTTTACAATGAGCAGTTCTTC
TRBV11-3	TRBJ2-1	-	few	CASSPRAGPYNEQFF	TGTGCCAGCAGCCCCCGTGCGGGACCCTACAATGAGCAGTTCTTC
TRBV11-3	TRBJ2-7	TRBD2	-	CASSTYLAGAYEQYF	TGTGCCAGCAGCACTTACCTAGCGGGAGCCTACGAGCAGTACTTC
TRBV6-8	TRBJ2-7	TRBD2	few	CASKDERGPYEQYF	TGTGCCAGCAAAGACGAGCGGGGCCCCTACGAGCAGTACTTC
TRBV14	TRBJ2-7	-	-	CASSLISEQYF	TGTGCCAGCAGCCTGATTAGCGAGCAGTACTTC
TRBV19	TRBJ2-7	-	few	CASSTTEGYEQYF	TGTGCCAGTAGTACAACAGAAGGGTACGAGCAGTACTTC